A single sample gave rise to the 30 T cell receptor beta chains below, sequenced in a study of radiation and T cells in renal cell carcinoma. The sample's time point: blood 2 weeks post-SBRT. Treatment indicated: 15 Gy SBRT to primary tumor, nephrectomy 4 weeks later. Profiled with immunoSEQ multiplex PCR; TCRdb holds only in-frame clones, not every one. The profile covers 120,000 or so clones, with around 82% appearing a single time and roughly 5.9% taken by the ten largest. Specimen: blood, collected from a patient whose treatment included radiotherapy and nephrectomy. The receptors were gathered from a man aged 50-60 years with renal cell carcinoma.

This rearrangement joins TRBV5-6 to TRBJ2-5; D unclear. The germline V and J ends were trimmed by 2 bases and 5 bases, with 4 bases remaining between them. Germline loops: CDR1 SGHDT, CDR2 YYEEEE. The CDR3 is 11 residues long. CDR3 region: CASSFLETQYF. For the CDR3, the DNA is TGTGCCAGCAGCTTTTTGGAGACCCAGTACTTC.

This chain uses TRBV27 with TRBJ2-5; 9 bases are a match to TRBD1. The CDR3 contains 16 residues. Germline lookup yields CDR1 MNHEY and CDR2 SMNVEV (reference sequence). With 8 bases clipped from V and 5 bases from J, the junction kept 15 bases outside the gene matches. Written as DNA, the CDR3 is TGTGCCAGCGCCCCGGGGAATACAGGGGGCGGGGAGACCCAGTACTTC. It codes for CASAPGNTGGGETQYF.

This chain links TRBV18 with TRBJ2-7; 12 bases agree with TRBD2. The CDR3 totals 17 residues. The germline gives CDR1 KGHSH, CDR2 LQKENI. Trimming at V came to 4 bases and at J to 5 bases, leaving 12 bases not matched to a gene. The CDR3 region has the DNA TGTGCCAGCTCACTCGAACCGGGACTAGCGGGTACCCACGAGCAGTACTTC. It specifies CASSLEPGLAGTHEQYF.

The chain joins TRBV15 to TRBJ2-5; D tentatively reads TRBD1 or TRBD2 (6 bases each). CDR3 length: 14 amino acids. Deletions cut 0 bases from V and 5 bases from J, with 10 bases between. Germline CDR1 reads LNHNV; CDR2 reads YYDKDF (reference sequence). The CDR3, as DNA: TGTGCCACCAGCAGAGATGGGGGGCAGGAGACCCAGTACTTC. Residues: CATSRDGGQETQYF.

The chain uses TRBV29-1 and TRBJ2-3, with D possibly matching TRBD2 (7 bases). Germline CDR1 is SQVTM and CDR2 is ANQGSEA. V was clipped by 7 bases and J by 6 bases, with 17 bases between them. The CDR3 has 13 residues. In DNA, the CDR3 is TGCAGCGCAAGGGGGGAGGGTCGGGATACGCAGTATTTT. This translates into CSARGEGRDTQYF.

The J gene is TRBJ2-7, the V gene TRBV14, with 9 bases lining up with TRBD1. The CDR3 runs to 13 residues. CDR1 is SGHDN, CDR2 FVKESK, per germline. V trimming: 4 bases; J trimming: 7 bases; junction bases outside the gene matches: 5. The CDR3, as DNA: TGTGCCAGCAGCCCCGGGACAGGGTGGGAGCAGTACTTC. Protein: CASSPGTGWEQYF.

The chain recombines TRBV10-3 with TRBJ2-7, with 7 bases fitting TRBD1. The CDR3 covers 15 residues. V dropped 6 bases and J dropped 0; count of bases not matched to a gene: 8. The V gene's germline CDR1 is ENHRY and CDR2 SYGVKD. CDR3 bases: TGTGCCATCAGAAGGACAGGTCAAAGCTCCTACGAGCAGTACTTC. Translation gives CAIRRTGQSSYEQYF.

The rearrangement joins TRBV27 to TRBJ2-1; TRBD2 aligns across 10 bases. J was trimmed by 0 bases and V by 4 bases; bases with no gene match: 6. The CDR3 spans 17 residues. Germline V gene lookup returns CDR1 MNHEY and CDR2 SMNVEV (reference sequence). As DNA, the CDR3 is TGTGCCAGCAGTTCGCCAGGACTAGCGGACTCCTACAATGAGCAGTTCTTC. Translated, it gives CASSSPGLADSYNEQFF.

The chain links TRBV10-1 to TRBJ1-2, with D possibly being TRBD1 (6 bases). Germline V gene lookup returns CDR1 WNHNN and CDR2 SYGVQD (reference sequence). Trimming pared 0 bases from V and 4 bases from J, leaving 6 bases between. This CDR3 spans 13 amino acids. CDR3 protein: CASSESGAYGYTF. In DNA, the CDR3 is TGCGCCAGCAGTGAGTCGGGGGCCTATGGCTACACCTTC.

The gene calls are TRBV6-5 and TRBJ2-1; possibly TRBD1 or TRBD2 for D (6 bases each). V shed 4 bases and J shed 7 bases, with 17 bases lying between them. This CDR3 has 15 residues. Looked up from germline, CDR1 is MNHEY and CDR2 is SVGAGI. The chain's CDR3 is CASSFLSGGGNEQFF. In DNA form, the CDR3 reads TGTGCCAGCAGTTTCCTTAGCGGAGGGGGGAATGAGCAGTTCTTC.

The chain carries TRBV6-5 and TRBJ1-3; D ambiguous. The CDR3 sequence is 14 residues long. The V gene's germline CDR1 is MNHEY and CDR2 SVGAGI. Trimming stripped 2 bases from V and 0 bases from J, with 5 bases between. The CDR3 bases are TGTGCCAGCAGTTACACGCTCTCTGGAAACACCATATATTTT. This codes for CASSYTLSGNTIYF.

The chain links TRBV7-2 to TRBJ1-3; D unclear. The CDR3 totals 12 residues. The V and J ends lost 3 bases and 5 bases respectively, with 5 bases between them. Germline loops: CDR1 SGHTA, CDR2 FQGNSA. The CDR3 DNA is TGTGCCAGCAGCTTGGGTAGAAACACCATATATTTT. This gives the protein CASSLGRNTIYF. Full variable domain (rest looked up from reference TRBV7-2 and TRBJ1-3): GAGVSQSPSNKVTEKGKDVELRCDPISGHTALYWYRQSLGQGLEFLIYFQGNSAPDKSGLPSDRFSAERTGGSVSTLTIQRTQQEDSAVYLCASSLGRNTIYFGEGSWLTVV.

The rearrangement links TRBV7-3 to TRBJ2-5; TRBD1 aligns across 7 bases. Germline V CDR1 and CDR2: SGHTA, FQGTGA. The CDR3 loop spans 13 amino acids. Unmatched junction bases numbered 6, after V lost 2 bases and J lost 9 bases. The CDR3 bases are TGTGCCAGCAGCTTAGGGAGCCAGGGGGCCCAGTACTTC. Protein product: CASSLGSQGAQYF.

Notes on this clone: Different DNA sequences within this sample yield the same CDR3. This rearrangement joins TRBV5-4 to TRBJ1-6, with TRBD1 matching over 7 bases. The CDR3 covers 16 residues. Germline V gives CDR1 SGHNT, CDR2 YYREEE (reference sequence). V shed 5 bases and J 0 bases; nucleotides not matched to a gene: 5. The CDR3 loop is CASSLDRSSYNSPLHF. CDR3 in DNA: TGTGCCAGCAGTCTGGACAGGAGCTCCTATAATTCACCCCTCCACTTT.

The genes are TRBV6-6 and TRBJ2-7, with a weak D call TRBD2 (6 bases). This CDR3 has 11 residues. V dropped 7 bases and J dropped 3 bases, with 7 bases sitting between them. Per germline, CDR1 MNHNY and CDR2 SVGAGI (reference sequence). CDR3 in amino acids: CASTGGYEQYF. For the CDR3, the DNA is TGTGCCAGCACCGGGGGCTACGAGCAGTACTTC.

As regards this clone: A read error may produce the germline difference seen at one junction end. The CDR3: CASSLEVGGEKLFF. CDR3 DNA sequence: TGTGCTAGCAGCTTAGAGGTCGGAGGAGAAAAACTGTTTTTT. The chain links TRBV7-7 to TRBJ1-4; D unclear. The CDR3 spans 14 residues. The germline V gene has CDR1 SSHAT and CDR2 FNYEAQ (reference sequence).

This clone came up once. This chain joins TRBV18 and TRBJ2-7; D is ambiguous. The CDR3 spans 16 residues. CDR1 is KGHSH, CDR2 LQKENI, per germline. Deletions cut 1 base from V and 0 bases from J, with 13 bases between. DNA of the CDR3: TGTGCCAGCTCACCACGAGTCGAGGATAGCTCCTACGAGCAGTACTTC. The encoded protein is CASSPRVEDSSYEQYF.

This clone was counted a few times. The V call is TRBV7-2, the J call TRBJ1-1, with 8 bases fitting TRBD1. Germline loops: CDR1 SGHTA, CDR2 FQGNSA. With V trimmed by 4 bases and J by 3 bases, 4 bases remained unmatched. The CDR3 is made up of 14 amino acids. Here the CDR3 DNA reads TGTGCCAGCAGCTCACAGGGGGGCGACACTGAAGCTTTCTTT. As protein: CASSSQGGDTEAFF.

V gene TRBV4-1 combines with J gene TRBJ2-1; possibly TRBD2 for D (6 bases). Trimming stripped 1 base from V and 5 bases from J, with 21 bases between. Germline-derived CDR1 and CDR2 are MGHRA and YSYEKL. The CDR3 is 18 residues long. The CDR3 here is CASSQVGRRSPKDNEQFF. CDR3 in DNA: TGCGCCAGCAGCCAAGTGGGGAGGAGGTCCCCCAAGGACAATGAGCAGTTCTTC.

The chain couples TRBV5-1 to TRBJ2-2; weak D call: TRBD2 (5 bases). The CDR3 runs 17 residues. CDR1 is SGHRS and CDR2 is YFSETQ in the germline V gene. V lost 0 bases, J lost 7 bases, and 19 bases lay in between. The CDR3 bases are TGCGCCAGCAGCTTGGAGGGCGCGGGCATTTATAGCGGGGAGCTGTTTTTT. Its translation: CASSLEGAGIYSGELFF.

The V gene is TRBV19, the J gene TRBJ1-6, with 9 nucleotides matching TRBD1. The CDR3 is 14 residues long. CDR1 is LNHDA and CDR2 is SQIVND in the germline V gene (reference sequence). The V and J ends lost 9 bases and 9 bases, in that order; junction bases with no gene match: 9. The CDR3 coding sequence is TGTGCCAGCAATCCGGGACAGGGTGGTTCACCCCTCCACTTT. Translation: CASNPGQGGSPLHF.

The chain links TRBV19 to TRBJ2-3; 9 positions agree with TRBD2. The trim removed 8 bases at V and 10 bases at J, leaving 10 bases unmatched. Germline V CDR1 and CDR2: LNHDA, SQIVND (reference sequence). The CDR3 spans 13 residues. CDR3 DNA sequence: TGTGCCAGTGGCCTAGCGGGGACCAGCCCGCAGTATTTT. Amino acid sequence: CASGLAGTSPQYF.

This clone was seen a single time. Here the CDR3 reads CASSQYEGGLDSNQPQHF. The CDR3 DNA is TGCGCCAGCAGCCAATATGAGGGTGGCCTGGATAGCAATCAGCCCCAGCATTTT. The genes are TRBV4-1 and TRBJ1-5; D unresolved. CDR1 is MGHRA and CDR2 is YSYEKL in the germline V gene. Trimming cost V 2 bases and J 0 bases, with 17 bases left between them. The CDR3 consists of 18 residues.

This clone was found once. J is TRBJ2-7 and V is TRBV5-4; D is unclear. The CDR3 runs 15 residues. The V end lost 0 bases, the J end lost 2 bases, and 12 bases lay between the germline ends. The germline gives CDR1 SGHNT, CDR2 YYREEE (reference sequence). This CDR3 is CASSLGGVETYEQYF. DNA of the CDR3: TGTGCCAGCAGCTTGGGTGGTGTAGAGACCTACGAGCAGTACTTC.

This clone was found once. The J gene is TRBJ1-4, the V gene TRBV5-6; D remains unclear. The V end was cut by 0 bases, the J end by 5 bases, with 17 bases between. The germline CDR1 and CDR2 sequences are SGHDT and YYEEEE. This CDR3 comprises 17 residues. The CDR3 bases are TGTGCCAGCAGCTTGGTCTCTCCCTCAGGCCGGAATGAAAAACTGTTTTTT. Translation: CASSLVSPSGRNEKLFF.

V usage is TRBV19 and J usage is TRBJ2-3; 7 bases map to TRBD1. Germline trimming cut 6 bases from V and 4 bases from J; bases unmatched to any gene: 1. The CDR3 totals 12 residues. The germline gives CDR1 LNHDA, CDR2 SQIVND (reference sequence). The CDR3 bases are TGTGCCAGTAGCGACAGGGCAGATACGCAGTATTTT. Translation gives CASSDRADTQYF.

The chain employs TRBV25-1 and TRBJ2-1, with no clear D. The CDR3 has 12 residues. The ends were cut back, 6 bases at V and 0 bases at J, with 3 bases in the middle. The germline V gene has CDR1 MGHDK and CDR2 SYGVNS. The CDR3 loop reads CASRSSYNEQFF. The DNA for the CDR3 is TGTGCCAGCAGGAGCTCCTACAATGAGCAGTTCTTC. Looking up the rest from reference TRBV25-1 and TRBJ2-1 gives the full variable domain: EADIYQTPRYLVIGTGKKITLECSQTMGHDKMYWYQQDPGMELHLIHYSYGVNSTEKGDLSSESTVSRIRTEHFPLTLESARPSHTSQYLCASRSSYNEQFFGPGTRLTVL.

The chain couples TRBV5-8 to TRBJ1-5; D remains ambiguous. The CDR3 consists of 15 residues. Germline loops: CDR1 SGHTS, CDR2 YDEGEE. V shed 5 bases and J shed 0 bases, with 12 bases lying between them. The CDR3 sequence is CASSPDGYSNQPQHF. CDR3 sequence (DNA): TGTGCCAGCAGTCCGGACGGTTATAGCAATCAGCCCCAGCATTTT.

This chain connects TRBV11-2 to TRBJ2-5, with a tentative D call TRBD2 (5 bases). Germline CDR1 is SGHAT and CDR2 is FQNNGV. The CDR3 is 13 residues long. V dropped 3 bases and J dropped 5 bases, with 10 bases sitting between them. The CDR3 loop reads CASSFFSAETQYF. The CDR3 DNA reads TGTGCCAGCAGCTTCTTTAGCGCGGAGACCCAGTACTTC. The full variable domain, completed using reference TRBV11-2 and TRBJ2-5, is EAGVAQSPRYKIIEKRQSVAFWCNPISGHATLYWYQQILGQGPKLLIQFQNNGVVDDSQLPKDRFSAERLKGVDSTLKIQPAKLEDSAVYLCASSFFSAETQYFGPGTRLLVL.

The V call is TRBV7-9, the J call TRBJ2-2, with TRBD1 matching 7 bases. Looked up from germline, CDR1 is SEHNR and CDR2 is FQNEAQ (reference sequence). CDR3 length equals 13 residues. V dropped 5 bases and J dropped 6; count of bases not matched to a gene: 3. In nucleotides, the CDR3 is TGTGCCAGCAGCACCCAGGGGGCCGGGGAGCTGTTTTTT. This translates into CASSTQGAGELFF.